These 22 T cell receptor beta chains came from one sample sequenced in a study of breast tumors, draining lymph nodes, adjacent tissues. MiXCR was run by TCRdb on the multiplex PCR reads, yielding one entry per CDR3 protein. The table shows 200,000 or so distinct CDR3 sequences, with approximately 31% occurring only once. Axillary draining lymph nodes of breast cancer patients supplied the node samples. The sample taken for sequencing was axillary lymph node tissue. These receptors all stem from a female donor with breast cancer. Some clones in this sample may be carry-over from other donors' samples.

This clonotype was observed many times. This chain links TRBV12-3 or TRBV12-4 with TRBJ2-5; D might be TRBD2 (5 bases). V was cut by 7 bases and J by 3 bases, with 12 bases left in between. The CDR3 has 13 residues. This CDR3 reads CASNHGEKETQYF. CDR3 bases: TGTGCCAGCAACCACGGGGAAAAAGAGACCCAGTACTTC.

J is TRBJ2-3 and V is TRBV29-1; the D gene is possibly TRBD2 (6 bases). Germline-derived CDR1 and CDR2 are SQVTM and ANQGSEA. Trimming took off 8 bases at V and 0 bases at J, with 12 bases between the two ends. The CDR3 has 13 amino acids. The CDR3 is CSLKSGSTDTQYF. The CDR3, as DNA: TGCAGCTTGAAGAGCGGGAGCACAGATACGCAGTATTTT.

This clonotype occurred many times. CDR3 loop: CAWSDNVSGRRYEQYF. CDR3 nucleotides: TGTGCCTGGAGCGACAATGTTAGCGGGAGAAGGTACGAGCAGTACTTC. The V and J genes are TRBV30 and TRBJ2-7; 9 bases are a match to TRBD2. The CDR3 length is 16 residues. Germline trimming cut 3 bases from V and 4 bases from J; bases unmatched to any gene: 13. Germline V gene sequence: CDR1 GTSNPN, CDR2 SVGIG (reference sequence).

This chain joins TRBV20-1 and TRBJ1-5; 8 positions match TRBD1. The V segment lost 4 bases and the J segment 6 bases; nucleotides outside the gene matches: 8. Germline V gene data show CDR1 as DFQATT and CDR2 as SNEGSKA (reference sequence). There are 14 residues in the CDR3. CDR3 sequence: CSAISDRGGQPQHF. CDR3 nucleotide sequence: TGCAGTGCTATAAGCGACAGGGGTGGTCAGCCCCAGCATTTT.

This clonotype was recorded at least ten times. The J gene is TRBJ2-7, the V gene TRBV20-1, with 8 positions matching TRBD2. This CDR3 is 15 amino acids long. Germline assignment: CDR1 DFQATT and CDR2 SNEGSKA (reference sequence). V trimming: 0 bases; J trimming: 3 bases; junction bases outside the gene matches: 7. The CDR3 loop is CSARDPSTSGYEQYF. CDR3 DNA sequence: TGCAGTGCTAGAGATCCGTCCACTAGCGGCTACGAGCAGTACTTC.

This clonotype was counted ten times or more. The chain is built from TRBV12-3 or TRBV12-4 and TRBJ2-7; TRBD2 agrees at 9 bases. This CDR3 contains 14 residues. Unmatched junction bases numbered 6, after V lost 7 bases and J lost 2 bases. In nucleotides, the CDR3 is TGTGCCAGCAATACCGCGGGGGGGCCCTACGAGCAGTACTTC. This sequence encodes CASNTAGGPYEQYF.

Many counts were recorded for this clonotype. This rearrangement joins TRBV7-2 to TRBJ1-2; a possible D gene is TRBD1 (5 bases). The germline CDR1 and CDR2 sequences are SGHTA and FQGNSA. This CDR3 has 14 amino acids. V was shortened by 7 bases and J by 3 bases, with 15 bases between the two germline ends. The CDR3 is CASTRDGGDYGYTF. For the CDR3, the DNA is TGTGCCAGCACTCGAGATGGGGGGGACTATGGCTACACCTTC.

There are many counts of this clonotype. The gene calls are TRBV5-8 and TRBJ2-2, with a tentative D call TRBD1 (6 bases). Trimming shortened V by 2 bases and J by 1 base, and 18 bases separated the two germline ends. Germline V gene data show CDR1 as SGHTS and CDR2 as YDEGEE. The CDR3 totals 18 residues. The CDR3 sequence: CASSFRESGTRNTGELFF. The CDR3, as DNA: TGTGCCAGCAGCTTTCGGGAATCCGGGACAAGGAACACCGGGGAGCTGTTTTTT.

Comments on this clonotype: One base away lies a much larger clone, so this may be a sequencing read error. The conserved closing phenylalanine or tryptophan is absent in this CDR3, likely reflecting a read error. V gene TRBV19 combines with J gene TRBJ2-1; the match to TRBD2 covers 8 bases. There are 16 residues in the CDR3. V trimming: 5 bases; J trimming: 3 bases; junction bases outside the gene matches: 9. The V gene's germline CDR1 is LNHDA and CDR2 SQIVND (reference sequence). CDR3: CASSVTSGAYYNEQFS. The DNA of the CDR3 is TGTGCCAGTAGTGTCACTAGCGGAGCTTACTACAATGAGCAGTTCTCC.

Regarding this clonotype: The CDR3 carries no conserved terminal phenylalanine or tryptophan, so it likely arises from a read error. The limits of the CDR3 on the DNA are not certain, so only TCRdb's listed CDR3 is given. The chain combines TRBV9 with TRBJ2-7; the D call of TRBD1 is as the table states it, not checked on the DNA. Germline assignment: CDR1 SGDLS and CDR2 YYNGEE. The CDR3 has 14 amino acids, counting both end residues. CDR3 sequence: CASSVGQGDYEQSL.

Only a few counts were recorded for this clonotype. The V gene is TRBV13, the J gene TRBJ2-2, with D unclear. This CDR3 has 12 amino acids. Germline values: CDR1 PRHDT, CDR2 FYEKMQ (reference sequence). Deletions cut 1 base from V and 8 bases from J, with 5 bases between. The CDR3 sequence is CASSLVPGELFF. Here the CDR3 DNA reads TGTGCCAGCAGCTTAGTTCCAGGGGAGCTGTTTTTT.

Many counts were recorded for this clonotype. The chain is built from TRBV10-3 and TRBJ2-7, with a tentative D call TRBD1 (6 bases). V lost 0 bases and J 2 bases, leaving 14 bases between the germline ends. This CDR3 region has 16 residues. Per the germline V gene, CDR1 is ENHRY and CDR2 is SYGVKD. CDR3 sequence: CAISESPWDTTYEQYF. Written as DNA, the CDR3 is TGTGCCATCAGTGAGTCGCCCTGGGACACCACCTACGAGCAGTACTTC.

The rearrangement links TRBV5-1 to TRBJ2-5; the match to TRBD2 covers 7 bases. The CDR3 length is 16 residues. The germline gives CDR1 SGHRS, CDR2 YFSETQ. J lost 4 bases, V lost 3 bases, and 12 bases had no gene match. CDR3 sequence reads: CASSSEGFGRGETQYF. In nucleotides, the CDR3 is TGCGCCAGCAGCTCGGAGGGGTTTGGGAGGGGAGAGACCCAGTACTTC.

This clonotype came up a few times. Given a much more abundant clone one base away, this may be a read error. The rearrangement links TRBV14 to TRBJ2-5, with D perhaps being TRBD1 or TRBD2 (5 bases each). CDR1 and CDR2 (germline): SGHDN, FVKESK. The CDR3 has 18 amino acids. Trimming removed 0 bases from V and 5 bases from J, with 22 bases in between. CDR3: CASSQEQASGPFPETQYF. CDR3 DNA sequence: TGTGCCAGCAGCCAAGAACAGGCCAGCGGACCTTTCCCTGAGACCCAGTACTTC.

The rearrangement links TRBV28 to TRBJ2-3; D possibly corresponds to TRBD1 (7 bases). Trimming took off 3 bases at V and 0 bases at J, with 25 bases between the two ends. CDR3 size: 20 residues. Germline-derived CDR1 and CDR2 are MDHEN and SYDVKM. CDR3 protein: CASSFPTGRRGTSSTDTQYF. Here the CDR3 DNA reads TGTGCCAGCAGTTTCCCGACAGGGAGACGCGGGACTTCTAGCACAGATACGCAGTATTTT.

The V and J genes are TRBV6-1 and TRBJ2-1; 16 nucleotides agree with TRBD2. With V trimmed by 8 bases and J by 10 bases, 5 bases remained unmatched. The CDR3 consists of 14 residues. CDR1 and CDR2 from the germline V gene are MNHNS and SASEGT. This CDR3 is CASVLGLAGGEQFF. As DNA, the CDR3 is TGTGCCAGCGTTTTGGGACTAGCGGGGGGGGAGCAGTTCTTC.

CDR3 sequence reads: CASKGTSGGNEQFF. The CDR3 DNA is TGTGCCAGCAAGGGGACTAGCGGGGGGAATGAGCAGTTCTTC. This chain uses TRBV2 with TRBJ2-1, with TRBD2 identical over 15 bases. The CDR3 is 14 amino acids. V was pared by 7 bases and J by 7 bases, with 2 bases of the junction left unmatched. Germline V gene lookup returns CDR1 SNHLY and CDR2 FYNNEI.

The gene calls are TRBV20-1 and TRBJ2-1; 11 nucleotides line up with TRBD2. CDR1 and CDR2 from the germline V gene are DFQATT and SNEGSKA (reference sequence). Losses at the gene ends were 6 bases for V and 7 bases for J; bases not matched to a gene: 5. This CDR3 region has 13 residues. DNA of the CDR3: TGCAGTGCGGTGGTAGCGGGAGGGAATGAGCAGTTCTTC. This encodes CSAVVAGGNEQFF.

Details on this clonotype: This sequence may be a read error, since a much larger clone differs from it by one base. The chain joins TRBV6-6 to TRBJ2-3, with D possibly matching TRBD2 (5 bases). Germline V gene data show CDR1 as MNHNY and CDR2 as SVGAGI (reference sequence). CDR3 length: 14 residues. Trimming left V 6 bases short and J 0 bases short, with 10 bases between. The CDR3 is CASRAGLSTDTQYF. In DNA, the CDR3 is TGTGCCAGCAGGGCCGGACTGAGCACAGATACGCAGTATTTT.

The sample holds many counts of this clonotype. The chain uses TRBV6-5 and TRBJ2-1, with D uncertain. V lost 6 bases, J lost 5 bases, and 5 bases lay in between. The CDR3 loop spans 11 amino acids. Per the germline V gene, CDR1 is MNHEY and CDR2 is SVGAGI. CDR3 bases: TGTGCCAGCAGCCAAAACAATGAGCAGTTCTTC. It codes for CASSQNNEQFF.

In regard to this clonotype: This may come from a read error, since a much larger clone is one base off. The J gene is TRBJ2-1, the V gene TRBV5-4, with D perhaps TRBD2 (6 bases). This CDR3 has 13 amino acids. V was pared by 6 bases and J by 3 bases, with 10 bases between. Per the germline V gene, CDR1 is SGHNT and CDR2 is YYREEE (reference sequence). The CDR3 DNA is TGTGCCAGCATCCGGGAGCACTACAATGAGCAGTTCTTC. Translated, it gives CASIREHYNEQFF.

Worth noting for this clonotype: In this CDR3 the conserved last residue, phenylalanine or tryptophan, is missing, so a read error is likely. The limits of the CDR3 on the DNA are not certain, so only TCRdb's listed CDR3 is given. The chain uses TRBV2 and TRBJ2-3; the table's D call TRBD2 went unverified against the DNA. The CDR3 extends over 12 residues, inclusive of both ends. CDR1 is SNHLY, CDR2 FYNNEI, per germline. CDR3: CASSFSGRAQYL.